The entry below describes one T cell receptor (beta chain). This record comes from a study of T cell changes during pregnancy in multiple sclerosis. Clones were sequenced by immunoSEQ multiplex PCR, and TCRdb holds only the in-frame ones, with some missing. The sample lists under 120,000 clones, more than 85% occurring once. The V gene lost 0 bases and the J gene lost 4 bases, with 13 bases spanning the gap. The germline gives CDR1 MNHEY, CDR2 SVGAGI. The CDR3 runs 15 residues. The sequences come from peripheral blood, collected after pregnancy. This clonotype was sampled from a female donor with multiple sclerosis, enrolled in a pregnancy study. V gene TRBV6-5 combines with J gene TRBJ2-7; the D gene is possibly TRBD2 (6 bases). The CDR3 region is CASSYSRQGGYEQYF. The DNA for the CDR3 is TGTGCCAGCAGTTACTCGAGGCAGGGAGGATACGAGCAGTACTTC.